This TCR beta chain originates from a study of identical twins. CDR3 length: 17 amino acids. Germline loops: CDR1 MDHEN, CDR2 SYDVKM. V shed 6 bases and J 5 bases; nucleotides not matched to a gene: 10. Study results and caveats: Invariant MAIT and iNKT cells could partly confound zero-insertion analyses.

Concerning this clonotype itself: The antigen remains unidentified.

In TCRdb, the 5' RACE reads were re-called with MiXCR into one record per CDR3 protein. Altogether 240,000 or so distinct CDR3 sequences are present, 9.5% to 15% being singletons, with the ten largest covering under 4.5%. Every donor was a healthy Caucasian. These sequences were also reported in another study, on yellow fever vaccine responses in identical twins.

The source of this sequence is a woman younger than 30 in good health. Sequenced: memory (CD45RO+) T cells sorted from blood. V is TRBV28 and J is TRBJ2-3; TRBD2 agrees at 14 bases. The DNA for the CDR3 is TGTGCCAGCAGCAATGCCGGACTAGCGGGGGGTATAGATACGCAGTATTTT. Its translation: CASSNAGLAGGIDTQYF.